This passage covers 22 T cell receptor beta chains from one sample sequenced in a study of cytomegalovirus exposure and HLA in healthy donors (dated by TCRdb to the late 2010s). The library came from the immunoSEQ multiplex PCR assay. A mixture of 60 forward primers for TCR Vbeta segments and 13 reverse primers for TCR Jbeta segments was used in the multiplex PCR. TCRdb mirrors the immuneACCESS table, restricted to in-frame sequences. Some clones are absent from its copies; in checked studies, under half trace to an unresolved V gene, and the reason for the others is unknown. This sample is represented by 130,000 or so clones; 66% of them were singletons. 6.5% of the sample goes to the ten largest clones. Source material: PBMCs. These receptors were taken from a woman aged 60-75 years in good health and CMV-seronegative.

CDR3 sequence reads: CASSIGTANYGYTF. CDR3 sequence (DNA): TGTGCCAGTAGTATTGGGACAGCGAACTATGGCTACACCTTC. The chain joins TRBV19 to TRBJ1-2; TRBD1 matches 7 bases. There are 14 residues in the CDR3. In germline, CDR1 is LNHDA, CDR2 SQIVND (reference sequence). V was clipped by 3 bases and J by 2 bases; unmatched bases: 3.

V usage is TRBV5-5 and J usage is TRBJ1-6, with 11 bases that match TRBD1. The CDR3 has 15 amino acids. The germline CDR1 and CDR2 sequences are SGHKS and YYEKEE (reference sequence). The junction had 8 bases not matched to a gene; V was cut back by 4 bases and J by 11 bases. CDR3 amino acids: CASSATGTGGAPLHF. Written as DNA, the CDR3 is TGTGCCAGCAGCGCAACCGGGACAGGGGGTGCACCCCTCCACTTT.

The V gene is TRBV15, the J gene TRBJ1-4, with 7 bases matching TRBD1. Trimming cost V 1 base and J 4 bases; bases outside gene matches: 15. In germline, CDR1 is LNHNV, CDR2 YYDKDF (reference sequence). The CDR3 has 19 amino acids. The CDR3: CATSRARGRELKGNEKLFF. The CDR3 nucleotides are TGTGCCACCAGCAGAGCAAGGGGGCGCGAATTGAAGGGTAATGAAAAACTGTTTTTT.

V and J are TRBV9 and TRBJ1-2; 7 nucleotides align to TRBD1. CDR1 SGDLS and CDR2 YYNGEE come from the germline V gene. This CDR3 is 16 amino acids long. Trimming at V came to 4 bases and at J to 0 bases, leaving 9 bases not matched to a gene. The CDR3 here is CASSLPDRVANYGYTF. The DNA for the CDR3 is TGTGCCAGCAGCCTCCCTGACAGGGTCGCTAACTATGGCTACACCTTC.

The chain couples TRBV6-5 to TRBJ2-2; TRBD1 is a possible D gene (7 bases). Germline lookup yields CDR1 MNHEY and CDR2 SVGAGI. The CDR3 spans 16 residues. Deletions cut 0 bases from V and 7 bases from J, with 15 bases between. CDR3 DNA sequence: TGTGCCAGCAGTTACTCGCAGGACAGGAGGGACGGGGAGCTGTTTTTT. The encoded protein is CASSYSQDRRDGELFF.

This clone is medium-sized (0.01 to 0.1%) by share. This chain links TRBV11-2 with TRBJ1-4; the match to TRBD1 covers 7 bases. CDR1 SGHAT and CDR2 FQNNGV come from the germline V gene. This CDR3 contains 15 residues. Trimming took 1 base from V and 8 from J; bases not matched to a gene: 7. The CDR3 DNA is TGTGCCAGCAGCTTAGGAGCGAGGGGACAGGAAAAACTGTTTTTT. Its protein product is CASSLGARGQEKLFF.

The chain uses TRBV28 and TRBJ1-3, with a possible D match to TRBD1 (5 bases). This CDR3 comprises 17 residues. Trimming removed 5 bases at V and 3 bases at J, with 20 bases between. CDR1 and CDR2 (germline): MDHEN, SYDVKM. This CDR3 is CASSPSTVSPHGNTIYF. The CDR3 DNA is TGTGCCAGCAGTCCATCGACAGTATCCCCTCATGGAAACACCATATATTTT.

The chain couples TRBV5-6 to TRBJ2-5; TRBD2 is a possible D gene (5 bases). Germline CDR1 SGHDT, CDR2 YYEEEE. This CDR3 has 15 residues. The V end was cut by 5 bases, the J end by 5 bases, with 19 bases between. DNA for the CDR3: TGTGCCAGCAGACCGGTGAGAGGGTCTTGGGAGACCCAGTACTTC. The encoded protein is CASRPVRGSWETQYF.

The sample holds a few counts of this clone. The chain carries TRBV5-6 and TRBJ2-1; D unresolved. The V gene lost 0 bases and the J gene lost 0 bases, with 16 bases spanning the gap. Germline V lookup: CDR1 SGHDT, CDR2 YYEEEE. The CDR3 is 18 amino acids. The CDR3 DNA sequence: TGTGCCAGCAGCTTGGGGTGGCAGGCCTTGAGCTCCTACAATGAGCAGTTCTTC. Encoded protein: CASSLGWQALSSYNEQFF.

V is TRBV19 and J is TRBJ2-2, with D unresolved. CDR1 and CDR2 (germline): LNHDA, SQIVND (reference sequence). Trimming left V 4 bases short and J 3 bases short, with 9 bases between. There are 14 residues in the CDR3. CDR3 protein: CASSRSLHTGELFF. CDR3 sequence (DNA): TGTGCCAGTAGTAGAAGCCTACACACCGGGGAGCTGTTTTTT. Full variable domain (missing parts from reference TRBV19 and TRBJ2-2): DGGITQSPKYLFRKEGQNVTLSCEQNLNHDAMYWYRQDPGQGLRLIYYSQIVNDFQKGDIAEGYSVSREKKESFPLTVTSAQKNPTAFYLCASSRSLHTGELFFGEGSRLTVL.

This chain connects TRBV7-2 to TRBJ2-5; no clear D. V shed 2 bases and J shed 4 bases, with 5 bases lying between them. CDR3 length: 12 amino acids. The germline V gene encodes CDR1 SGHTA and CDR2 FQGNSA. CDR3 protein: CASSLPSETQYF. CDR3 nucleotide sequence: TGTGCCAGCAGCTTACCCTCAGAGACCCAGTACTTC.

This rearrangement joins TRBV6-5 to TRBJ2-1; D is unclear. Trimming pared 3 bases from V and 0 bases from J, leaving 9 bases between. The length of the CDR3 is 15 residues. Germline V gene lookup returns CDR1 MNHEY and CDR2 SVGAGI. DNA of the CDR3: TGTGCCAGCAGTTATGTCAGACTCTCCTACAATGAGCAGTTCTTC. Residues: CASSYVRLSYNEQFF.

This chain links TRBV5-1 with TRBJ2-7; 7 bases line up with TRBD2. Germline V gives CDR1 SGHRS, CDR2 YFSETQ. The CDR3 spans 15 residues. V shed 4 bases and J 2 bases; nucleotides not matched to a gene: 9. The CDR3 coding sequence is TGCGCCAGCAGCCCGGACCCTAGCGGAACCTACGAGCAGTACTTC. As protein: CASSPDPSGTYEQYF.

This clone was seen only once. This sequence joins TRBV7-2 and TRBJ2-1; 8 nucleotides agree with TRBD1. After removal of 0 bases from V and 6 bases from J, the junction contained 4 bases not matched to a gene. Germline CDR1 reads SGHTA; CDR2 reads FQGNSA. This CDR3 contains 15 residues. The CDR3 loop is CASSLAARGLNEQFF. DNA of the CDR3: TGTGCCAGCAGCTTAGCCGCCAGGGGGCTCAATGAGCAGTTCTTC.

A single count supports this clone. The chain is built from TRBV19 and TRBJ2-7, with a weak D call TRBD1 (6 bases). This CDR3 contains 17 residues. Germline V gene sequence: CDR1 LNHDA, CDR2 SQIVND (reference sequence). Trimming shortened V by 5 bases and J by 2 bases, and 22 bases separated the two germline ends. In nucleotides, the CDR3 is TGTGCCAGTAGTCCCATAGCGACGACAGGCCTCACCTACGAGCAGTACTTC. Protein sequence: CASSPIATTGLTYEQYF.

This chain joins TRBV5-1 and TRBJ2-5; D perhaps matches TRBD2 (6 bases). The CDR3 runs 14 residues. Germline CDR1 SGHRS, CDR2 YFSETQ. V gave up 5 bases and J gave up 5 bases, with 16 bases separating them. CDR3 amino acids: CASRLIGLAETQYF. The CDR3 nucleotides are TGCGCCAGCAGGCTCATAGGGCTAGCGGAGACCCAGTACTTC.

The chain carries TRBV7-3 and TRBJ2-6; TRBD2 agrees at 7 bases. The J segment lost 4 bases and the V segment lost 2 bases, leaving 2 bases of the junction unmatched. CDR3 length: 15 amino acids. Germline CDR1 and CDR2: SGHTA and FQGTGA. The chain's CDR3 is CASSLGGGGANVLTF. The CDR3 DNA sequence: TGTGCCAGCAGCTTAGGGGGGGGAGGGGCCAACGTCCTGACTTTC.

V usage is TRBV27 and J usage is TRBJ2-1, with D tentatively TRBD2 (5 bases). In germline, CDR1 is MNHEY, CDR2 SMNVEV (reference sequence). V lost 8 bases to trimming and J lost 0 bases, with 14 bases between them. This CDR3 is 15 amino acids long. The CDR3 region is CASPRDNNSYNEQFF. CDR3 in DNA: TGTGCCAGCCCCCGGGATAACAACTCCTACAATGAGCAGTTCTTC.

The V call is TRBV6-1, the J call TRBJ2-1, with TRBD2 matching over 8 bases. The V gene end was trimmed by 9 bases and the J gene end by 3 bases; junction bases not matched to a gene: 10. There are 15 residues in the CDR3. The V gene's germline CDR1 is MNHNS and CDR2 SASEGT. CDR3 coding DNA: TGTGCCAGTAAAAGAAGCGGGGGCGACTACAATGAGCAGTTCTTC. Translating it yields CASKRSGGDYNEQFF.

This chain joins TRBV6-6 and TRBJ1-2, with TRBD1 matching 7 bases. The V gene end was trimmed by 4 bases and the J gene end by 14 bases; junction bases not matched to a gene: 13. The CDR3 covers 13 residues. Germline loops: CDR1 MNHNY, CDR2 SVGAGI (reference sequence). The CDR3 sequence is CASSWRRDSLPTF. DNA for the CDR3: TGTGCCAGCAGTTGGAGACGGGACAGCCTCCCAACCTTC.

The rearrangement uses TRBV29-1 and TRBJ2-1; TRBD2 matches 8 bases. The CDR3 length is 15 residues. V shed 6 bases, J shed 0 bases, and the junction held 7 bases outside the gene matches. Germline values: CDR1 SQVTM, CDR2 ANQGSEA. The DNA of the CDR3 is TGCAGCGTCGTTAGCGGGACGAGCTCCTACAATGAGCAGTTCTTC. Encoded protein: CSVVSGTSSYNEQFF.

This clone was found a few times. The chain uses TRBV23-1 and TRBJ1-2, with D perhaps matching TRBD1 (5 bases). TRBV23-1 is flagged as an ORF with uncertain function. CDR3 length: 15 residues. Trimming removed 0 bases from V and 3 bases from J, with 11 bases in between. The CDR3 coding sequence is TGCGCCAGCAGTCAATCGAGGCAGGGTCACTATGGCTACACCTTC. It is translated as CASSQSRQGHYGYTF.